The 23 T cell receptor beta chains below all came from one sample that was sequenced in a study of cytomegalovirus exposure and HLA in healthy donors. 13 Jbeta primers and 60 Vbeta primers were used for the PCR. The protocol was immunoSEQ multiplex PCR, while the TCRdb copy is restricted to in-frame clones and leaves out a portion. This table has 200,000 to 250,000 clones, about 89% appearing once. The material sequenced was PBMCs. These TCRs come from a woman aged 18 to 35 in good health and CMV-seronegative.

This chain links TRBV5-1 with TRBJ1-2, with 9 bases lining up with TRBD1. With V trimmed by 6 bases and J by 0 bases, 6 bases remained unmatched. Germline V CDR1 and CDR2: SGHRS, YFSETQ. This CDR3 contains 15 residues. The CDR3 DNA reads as TGCGCCAGCACCTTACAGGGGGCGGCTAACTATGGCTACACCTTC. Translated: CASTLQGAANYGYTF.

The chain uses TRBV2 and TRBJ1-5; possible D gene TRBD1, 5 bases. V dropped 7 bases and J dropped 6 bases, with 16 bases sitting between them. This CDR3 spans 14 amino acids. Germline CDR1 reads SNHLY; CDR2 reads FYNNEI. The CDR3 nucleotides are TGTGCCAGCAACGCAGGAGAAAGGGGTCAGCCCCAGCATTTT. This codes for CASNAGERGQPQHF. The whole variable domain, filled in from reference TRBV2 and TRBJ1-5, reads EPEVTQTPSHQVTQMGQEVILRCVPISNHLYFYWYRQILGQKVEFLVSFYNNEISEKSEIFDDQFSVERPDGSNFTLKIRSTKLEDSAMYFCASNAGERGQPQHFGDGTRLSIL.

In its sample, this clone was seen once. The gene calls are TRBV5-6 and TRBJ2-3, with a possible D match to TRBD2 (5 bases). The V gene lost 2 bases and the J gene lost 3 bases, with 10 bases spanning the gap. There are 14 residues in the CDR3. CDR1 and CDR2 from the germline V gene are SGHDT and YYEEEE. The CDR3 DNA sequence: TGTGCCAGCAGCTTCTGGCGGAGGACAGATACGCAGTATTTT. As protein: CASSFWRRTDTQYF.

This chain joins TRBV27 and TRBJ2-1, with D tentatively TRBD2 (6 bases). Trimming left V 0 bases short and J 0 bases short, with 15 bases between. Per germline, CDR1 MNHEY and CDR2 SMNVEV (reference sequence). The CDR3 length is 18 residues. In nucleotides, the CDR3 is TGTGCCAGCAGTTTATCGTTCTACGCGGGGATCTCCTACAATGAGCAGTTCTTC. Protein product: CASSLSFYAGISYNEQFF.

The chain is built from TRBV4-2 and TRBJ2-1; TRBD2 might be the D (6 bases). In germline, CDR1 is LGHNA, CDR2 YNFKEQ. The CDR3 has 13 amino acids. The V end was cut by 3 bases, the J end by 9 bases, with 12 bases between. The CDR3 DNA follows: TGTGCCAGCAGCCAGGGGCGGGGCGGTGAGCAGTTCTTC. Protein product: CASSQGRGGEQFF.

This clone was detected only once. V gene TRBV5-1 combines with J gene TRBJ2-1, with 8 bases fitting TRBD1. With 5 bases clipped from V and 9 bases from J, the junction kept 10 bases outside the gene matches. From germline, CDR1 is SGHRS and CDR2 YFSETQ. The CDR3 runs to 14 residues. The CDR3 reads CASRSAGGSGEQFF. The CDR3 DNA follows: TGCGCCAGCAGGAGCGCAGGGGGCTCGGGTGAGCAGTTCTTC. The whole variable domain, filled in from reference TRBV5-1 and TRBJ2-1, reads KAGVTQTPRYLIKTRGQQVTLSCSPISGHRSVSWYQQTPGQGLQFLFEYFSETQRNKGNFPGRFSGRQFSNSRSEMNVSTLELGDSALYLCASRSAGGSGEQFFGPGTRLTVL.

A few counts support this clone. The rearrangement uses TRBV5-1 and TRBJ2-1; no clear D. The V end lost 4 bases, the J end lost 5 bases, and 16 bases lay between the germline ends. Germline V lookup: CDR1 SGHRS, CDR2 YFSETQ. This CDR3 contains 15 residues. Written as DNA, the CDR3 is TGCGCCAGCAGCCCCGAACCACTTAATAACAATGAGCAGTTCTTC. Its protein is CASSPEPLNNNEQFF. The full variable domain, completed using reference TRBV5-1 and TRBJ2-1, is KAGVTQTPRYLIKTRGQQVTLSCSPISGHRSVSWYQQTPGQGLQFLFEYFSETQRNKGNFPGRFSGRQFSNSRSEMNVSTLELGDSALYLCASSPEPLNNNEQFFGPGTRLTVL.

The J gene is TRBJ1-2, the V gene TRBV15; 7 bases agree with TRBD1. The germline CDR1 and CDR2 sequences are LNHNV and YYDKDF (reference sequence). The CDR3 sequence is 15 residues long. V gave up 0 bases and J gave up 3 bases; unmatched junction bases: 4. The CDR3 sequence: CATSRDRQGDYGYTF. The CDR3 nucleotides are TGTGCCACCAGCAGAGATCGCCAGGGGGACTATGGCTACACCTTC.

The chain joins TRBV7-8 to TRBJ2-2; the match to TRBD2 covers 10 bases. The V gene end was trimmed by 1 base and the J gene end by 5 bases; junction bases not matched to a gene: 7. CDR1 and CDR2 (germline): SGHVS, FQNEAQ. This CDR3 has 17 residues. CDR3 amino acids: CASSLEASGGGTGELFF. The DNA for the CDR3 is TGTGCCAGCAGCTTAGAGGCTAGCGGGGGAGGTACCGGGGAGCTGTTTTTT.

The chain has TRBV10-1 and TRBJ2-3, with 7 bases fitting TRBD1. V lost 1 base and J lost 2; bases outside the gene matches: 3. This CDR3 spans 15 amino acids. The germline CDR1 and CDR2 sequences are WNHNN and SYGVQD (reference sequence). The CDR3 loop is CASSEFGQDTDTQYF. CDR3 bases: TGCGCCAGCAGTGAGTTTGGACAGGACACAGATACGCAGTATTTT.

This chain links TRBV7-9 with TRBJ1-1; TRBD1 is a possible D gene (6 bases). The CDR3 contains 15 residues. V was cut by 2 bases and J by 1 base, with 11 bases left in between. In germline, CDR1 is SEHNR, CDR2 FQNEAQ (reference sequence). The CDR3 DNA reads TGTGCCAGCAGCTTAACAGGGACCGGGAACACTGAAGCTTTCTTT. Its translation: CASSLTGTGNTEAFF.

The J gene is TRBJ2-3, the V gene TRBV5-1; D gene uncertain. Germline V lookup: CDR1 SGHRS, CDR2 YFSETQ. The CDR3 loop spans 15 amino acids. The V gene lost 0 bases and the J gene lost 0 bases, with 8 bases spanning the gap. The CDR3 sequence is CASSLVSASTDTQYF. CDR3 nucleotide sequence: TGCGCCAGCAGCTTGGTGAGCGCCAGCACAGATACGCAGTATTTT.

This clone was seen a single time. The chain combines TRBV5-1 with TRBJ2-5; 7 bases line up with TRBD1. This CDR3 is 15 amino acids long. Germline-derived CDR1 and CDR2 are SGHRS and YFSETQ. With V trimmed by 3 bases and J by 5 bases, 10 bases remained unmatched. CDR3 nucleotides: TGCGCCAGCAGCTCGGTACCGGGACAGTTCGAGACCCAGTACTTC. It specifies CASSSVPGQFETQYF.

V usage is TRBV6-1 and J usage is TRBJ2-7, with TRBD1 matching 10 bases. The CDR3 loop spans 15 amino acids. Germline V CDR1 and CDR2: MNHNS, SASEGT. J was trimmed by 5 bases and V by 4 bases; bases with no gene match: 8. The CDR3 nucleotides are TGTGCCAGCAGTGGGAGCCGGGACAGGGGACACGAGCAGTACTTC. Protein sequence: CASSGSRDRGHEQYF.

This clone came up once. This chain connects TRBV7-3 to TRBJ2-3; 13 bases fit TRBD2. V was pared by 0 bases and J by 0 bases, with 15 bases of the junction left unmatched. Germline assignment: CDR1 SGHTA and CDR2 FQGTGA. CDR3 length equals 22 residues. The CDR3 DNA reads TGTGCCAGCAGCTTAACCGTCCCCGGGACTAGCGGGACTATATCTAGCACAGATACGCAGTATTTT. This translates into CASSLTVPGTSGTISSTDTQYF.

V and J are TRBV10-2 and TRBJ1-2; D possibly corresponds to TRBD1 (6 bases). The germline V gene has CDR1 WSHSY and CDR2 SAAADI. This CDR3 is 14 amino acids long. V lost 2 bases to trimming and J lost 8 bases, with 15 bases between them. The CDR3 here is CASSEGQTVRGYTF. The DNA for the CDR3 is TGCGCCAGCAGTGAGGGACAGACAGTCCGGGGCTACACCTTC.

The CDR3 DNA reads TGTGCCAGCACCCAAGCCTTCTACGAGCAGTACTTC. Translation: CASTQAFYEQYF. The chain links TRBV2 to TRBJ2-7; D not resolved. Between the trimmed V and J ends, which lost 7 bases and 3 bases, there was a span of 10 bases. Per germline, CDR1 SNHLY and CDR2 FYNNEI. The CDR3 is made up of 12 amino acids.

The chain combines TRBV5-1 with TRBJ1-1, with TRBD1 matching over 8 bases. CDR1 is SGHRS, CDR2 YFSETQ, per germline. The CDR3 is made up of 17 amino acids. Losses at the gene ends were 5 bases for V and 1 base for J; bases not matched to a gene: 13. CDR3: CASSQTQGGGPNTEAFF. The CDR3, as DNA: TGCGCCAGCAGTCAAACACAGGGGGGAGGCCCGAACACTGAAGCTTTCTTT.

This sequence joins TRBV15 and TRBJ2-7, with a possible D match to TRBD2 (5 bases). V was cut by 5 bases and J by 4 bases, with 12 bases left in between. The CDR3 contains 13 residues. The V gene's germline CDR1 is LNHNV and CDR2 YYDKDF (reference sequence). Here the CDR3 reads CATSLVGGYEQYF. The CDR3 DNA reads TGTGCCACCAGCTTAGTCGGCGGGTACGAGCAGTACTTC. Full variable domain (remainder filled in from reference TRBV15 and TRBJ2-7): DAMVIQNPRYQVTQFGKPVTLSCSQTLNHNVMYWYQQKSSQAPKLLFHYYDKDFNNEADTPDNFQSRRPNTSFCFLDIRSPGLGDTAMYLCATSLVGGYEQYFGPGTRLTVT.

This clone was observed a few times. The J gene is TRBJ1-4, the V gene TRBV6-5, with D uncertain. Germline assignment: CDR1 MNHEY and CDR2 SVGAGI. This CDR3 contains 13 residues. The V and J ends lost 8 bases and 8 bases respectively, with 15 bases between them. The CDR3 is CASGRTIGEKLFF. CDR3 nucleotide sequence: TGTGCCAGCGGGAGAACAATAGGGGAAAAACTGTTTTTT.

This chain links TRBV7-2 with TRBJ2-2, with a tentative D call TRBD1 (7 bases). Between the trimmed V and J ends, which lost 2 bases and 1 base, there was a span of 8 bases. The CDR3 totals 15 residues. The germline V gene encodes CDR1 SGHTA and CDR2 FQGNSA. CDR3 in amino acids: CASSLQGGNTGELFF. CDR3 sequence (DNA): TGTGCCAGCAGCTTACAGGGGGGGAACACCGGGGAGCTGTTTTTT. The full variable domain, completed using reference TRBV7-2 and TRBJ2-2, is GAGVSQSPSNKVTEKGKDVELRCDPISGHTALYWYRQSLGQGLEFLIYFQGNSAPDKSGLPSDRFSAERTGGSVSTLTIQRTQQEDSAVYLCASSLQGGNTGELFFGEGSRLTVL.

The CDR3 bases are TGTGCCAGCAGTTTATGGACAGGGAGGACCGGGGAGCTGTTTTTT. It yields the protein CASSLWTGRTGELFF. V usage is TRBV27 and J usage is TRBJ2-2; 8 positions match TRBD1. The CDR3 is 15 amino acids. V lost 1 base to trimming and J lost 5 bases; unmatched junction nucleotides: 3. Germline CDR1 reads MNHEY; CDR2 reads SMNVEV (reference sequence).

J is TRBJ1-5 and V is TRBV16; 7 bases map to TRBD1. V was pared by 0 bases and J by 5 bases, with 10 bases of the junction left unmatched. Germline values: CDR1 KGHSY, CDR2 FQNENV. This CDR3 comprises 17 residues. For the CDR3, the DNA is TGTGCCAGCAGCCAATCAAGTCCAGGCAGGGGGTATCAGCCCCAGCATTTT. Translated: CASSQSSPGRGYQPQHF.